The source of this T cell receptor (beta chain) is a study of blood T cell repertoires in COVID-19. Background on the study: From the United States, Italy and Spain came samples of acute and convalescent COVID-19. T cells, B-cell-depleted T cells, or PBMCs supplied cDNA or gDNA.

Recruited during active infection, patients (from Seattle) were subsequently followed longitudinally. CDR3 size: 14 residues. The V and J ends lost 5 bases and 2 bases respectively, with 11 bases between them. CDR1 is MDHEN, CDR2 SYDVKM, per germline. Original analysis: It was from reference gene primer amplification that nucleated cell counts were estimated. TCRdb's copy holds only in-frame clones and misses some; the assay was immunoSEQ multiplex PCR. Clone size and V and J calls were adopted from that table, with D and trimming inferred from the DNA. The top ten clones hold around 6% of a sample with about 200,000 clones, 79% of them seen once. The sample holds a few counts of this clone.

V and J are TRBV28 and TRBJ2-3, with D unclear. Sequencing was done on a sample of peripheral blood. The TCR originated in a woman in her 40s with COVID-19, enrolled during active disease. CDR3 DNA: TGTGCCAGCAGTCTGCCTACCTCCACAGATACGCAGTATTTT. Translating gives CASSLPTSTDTQYF.